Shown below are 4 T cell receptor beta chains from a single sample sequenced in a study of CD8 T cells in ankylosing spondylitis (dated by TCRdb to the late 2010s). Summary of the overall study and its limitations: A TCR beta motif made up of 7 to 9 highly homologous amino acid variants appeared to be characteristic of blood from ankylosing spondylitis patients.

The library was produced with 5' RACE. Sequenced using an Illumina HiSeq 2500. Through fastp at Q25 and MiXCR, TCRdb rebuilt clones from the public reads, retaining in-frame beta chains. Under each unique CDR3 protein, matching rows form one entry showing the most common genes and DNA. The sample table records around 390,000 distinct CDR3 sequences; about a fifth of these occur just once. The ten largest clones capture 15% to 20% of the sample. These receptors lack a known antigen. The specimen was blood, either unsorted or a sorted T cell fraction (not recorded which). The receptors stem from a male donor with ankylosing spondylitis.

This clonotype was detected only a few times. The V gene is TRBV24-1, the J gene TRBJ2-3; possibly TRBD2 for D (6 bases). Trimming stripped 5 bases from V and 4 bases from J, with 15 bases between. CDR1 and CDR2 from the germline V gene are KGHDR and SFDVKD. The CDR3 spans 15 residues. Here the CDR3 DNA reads TGTGCCACCAGTGCGGGGGTGACGACCTCAGATACGCAGTATTTT. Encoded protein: CATSAGVTTSDTQYF.

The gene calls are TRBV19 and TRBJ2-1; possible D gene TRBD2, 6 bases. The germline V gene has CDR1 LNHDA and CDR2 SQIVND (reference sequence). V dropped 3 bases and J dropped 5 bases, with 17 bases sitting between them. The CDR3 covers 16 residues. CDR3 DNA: TGTGCCAGTAGTATTTACGCGGGGACGGTGGACAATGAGCAGTTCTTC. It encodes CASSIYAGTVDNEQFF.

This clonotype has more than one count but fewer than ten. CDR3 DNA sequence: TGTGCCAGCAGCCAAGAAGCGAACACTGAAGCTTTCTTT. Residues: CASSQEANTEAFF. The gene calls are TRBV14 and TRBJ1-1, with no clear D. CDR1 is SGHDN and CDR2 is FVKESK in the germline V gene. The germline V and J ends were trimmed by 0 bases and 1 base, with 3 bases remaining between them. The length of the CDR3 is 13 residues.

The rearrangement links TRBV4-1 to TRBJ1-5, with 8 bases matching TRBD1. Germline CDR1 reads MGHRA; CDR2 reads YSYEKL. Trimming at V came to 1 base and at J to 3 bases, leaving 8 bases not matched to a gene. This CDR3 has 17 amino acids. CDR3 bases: TGCGCCAGCAGCCAAGGTCCCGGACAGGGTATCAATCAGCCCCAGCATTTT. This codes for CASSQGPGQGINQPQHF.